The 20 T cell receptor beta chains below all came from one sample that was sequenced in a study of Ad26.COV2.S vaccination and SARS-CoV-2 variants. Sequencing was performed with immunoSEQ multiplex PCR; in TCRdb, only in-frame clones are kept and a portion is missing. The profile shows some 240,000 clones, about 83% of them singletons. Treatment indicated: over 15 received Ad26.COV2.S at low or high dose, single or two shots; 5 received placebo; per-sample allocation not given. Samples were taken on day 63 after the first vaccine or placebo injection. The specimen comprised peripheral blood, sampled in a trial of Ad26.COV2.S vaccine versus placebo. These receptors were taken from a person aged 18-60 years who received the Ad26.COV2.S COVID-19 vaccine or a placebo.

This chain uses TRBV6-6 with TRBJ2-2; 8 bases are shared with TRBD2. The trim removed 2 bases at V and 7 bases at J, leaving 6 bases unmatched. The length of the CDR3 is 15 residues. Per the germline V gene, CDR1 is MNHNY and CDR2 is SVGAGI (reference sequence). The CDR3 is CASSYSGGQVGELFF. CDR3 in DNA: TGTGCCAGCAGTTACAGCGGGGGCCAAGTCGGGGAGCTGTTTTTT.

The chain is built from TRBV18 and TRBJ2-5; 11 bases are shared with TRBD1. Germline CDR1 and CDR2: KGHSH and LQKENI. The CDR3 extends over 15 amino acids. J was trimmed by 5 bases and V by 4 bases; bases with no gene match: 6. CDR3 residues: CASSLDRGHLETQYF. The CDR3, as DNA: TGTGCCAGCTCACTGGACAGGGGGCATCTCGAGACCCAGTACTTC.

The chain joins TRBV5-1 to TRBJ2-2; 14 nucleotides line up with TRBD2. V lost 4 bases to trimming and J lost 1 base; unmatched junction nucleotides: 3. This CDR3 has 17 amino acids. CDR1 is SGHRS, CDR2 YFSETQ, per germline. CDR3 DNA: TGCGCCAGCAGCACCGGACTAGCGGGGGGGAACACCGGGGAGCTGTTTTTT. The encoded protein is CASSTGLAGGNTGELFF.

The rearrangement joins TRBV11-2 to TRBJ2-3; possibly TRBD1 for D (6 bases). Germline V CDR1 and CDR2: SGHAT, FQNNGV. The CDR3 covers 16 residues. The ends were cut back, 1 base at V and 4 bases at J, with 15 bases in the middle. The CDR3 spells CASSLGSGARADTQYF. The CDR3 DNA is TGTGCCAGCAGCTTAGGATCAGGGGCCAGGGCAGATACGCAGTATTTT. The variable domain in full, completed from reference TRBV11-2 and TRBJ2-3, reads EAGVAQSPRYKIIEKRQSVAFWCNPISGHATLYWYQQILGQGPKLLIQFQNNGVVDDSQLPKDRFSAERLKGVDSTLKIQPAKLEDSAVYLCASSLGSGARADTQYFGPGTRLTVL.

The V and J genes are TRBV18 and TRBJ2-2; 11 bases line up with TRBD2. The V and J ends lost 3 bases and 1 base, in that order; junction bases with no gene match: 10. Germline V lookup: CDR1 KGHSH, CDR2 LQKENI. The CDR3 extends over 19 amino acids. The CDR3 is CASSPLAGGRTGNTGELFF. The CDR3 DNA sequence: TGTGCCAGCTCACCCCTAGCGGGGGGCCGGACGGGGAACACCGGGGAGCTGTTTTTT. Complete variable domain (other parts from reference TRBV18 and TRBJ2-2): NAGVMQNPRHLVRRRGQEARLRCSPMKGHSHVYWYRQLPEEGLKFMVYLQKENIIDESGMPKERFSAEFPKEGPSILRIQQVVRGDSAAYFCASSPLAGGRTGNTGELFFGEGSRLTVL.

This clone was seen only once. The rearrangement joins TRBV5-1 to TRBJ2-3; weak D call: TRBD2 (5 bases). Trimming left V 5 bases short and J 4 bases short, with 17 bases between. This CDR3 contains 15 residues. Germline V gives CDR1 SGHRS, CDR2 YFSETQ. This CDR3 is CASSQSGNRADTQYF. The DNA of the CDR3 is TGCGCCAGCAGTCAAAGCGGTAATCGGGCAGATACGCAGTATTTT.

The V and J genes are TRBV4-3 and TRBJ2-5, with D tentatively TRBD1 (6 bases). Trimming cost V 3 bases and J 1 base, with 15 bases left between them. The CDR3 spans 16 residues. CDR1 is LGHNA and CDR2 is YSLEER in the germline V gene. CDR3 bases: TGCGCCAGCAGCCAGGAGTTTGGGACACTCCAAGAGACCCAGTACTTC. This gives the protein CASSQEFGTLQETQYF.

As DNA, the CDR3 is TGTGCCAGCAGCGTAGGGTCAGGGCCCAATCAGCCCCAGCATTTT. Protein product: CASSVGSGPNQPQHF. This chain uses TRBV9 with TRBJ1-5; possible D gene TRBD1, 5 bases. Germline V gene lookup returns CDR1 SGDLS and CDR2 YYNGEE. The CDR3 is made up of 15 amino acids. V was clipped by 0 bases and J by 3 bases, with 10 bases between them. Complete variable domain (other parts from reference TRBV9 and TRBJ1-5): DSGVTQTPKHLITATGQRVTLRCSPRSGDLSVYWYQQSLDQGLQFLIQYYNGEERAKGNILERFSAQQFPDLHSELNLSSLELGDSALYFCASSVGSGPNQPQHFGDGTRLSIL.

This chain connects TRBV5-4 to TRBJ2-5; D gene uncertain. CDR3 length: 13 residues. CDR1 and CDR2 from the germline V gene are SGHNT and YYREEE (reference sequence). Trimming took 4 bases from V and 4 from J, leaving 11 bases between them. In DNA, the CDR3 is TGTGCCAGCAGCCCGCCAAATACAGAGACCCAGTACTTC. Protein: CASSPPNTETQYF.

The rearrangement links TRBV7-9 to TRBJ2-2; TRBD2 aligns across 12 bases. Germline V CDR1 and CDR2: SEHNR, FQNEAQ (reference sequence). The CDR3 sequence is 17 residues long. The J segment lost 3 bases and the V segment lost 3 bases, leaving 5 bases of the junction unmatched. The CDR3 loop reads CASSFPSGRADTGELFF. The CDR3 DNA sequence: TGTGCCAGCAGCTTTCCTAGCGGGAGGGCCGACACCGGGGAGCTGTTTTTT.

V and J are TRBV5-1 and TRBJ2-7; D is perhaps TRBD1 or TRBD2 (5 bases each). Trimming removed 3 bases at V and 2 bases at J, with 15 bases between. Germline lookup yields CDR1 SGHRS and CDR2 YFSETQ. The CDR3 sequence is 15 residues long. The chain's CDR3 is CASSYLEGTPYEQYF. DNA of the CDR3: TGCGCCAGCAGCTACTTAGAGGGGACCCCCTACGAGCAGTACTTC.

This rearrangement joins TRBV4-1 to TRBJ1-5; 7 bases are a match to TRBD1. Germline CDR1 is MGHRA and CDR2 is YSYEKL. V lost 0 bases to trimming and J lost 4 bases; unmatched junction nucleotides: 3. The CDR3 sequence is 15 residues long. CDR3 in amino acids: CASSQDRTGNQPQHF. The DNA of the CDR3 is TGCGCCAGCAGCCAAGATCGGACAGGAAATCAGCCCCAGCATTTT.

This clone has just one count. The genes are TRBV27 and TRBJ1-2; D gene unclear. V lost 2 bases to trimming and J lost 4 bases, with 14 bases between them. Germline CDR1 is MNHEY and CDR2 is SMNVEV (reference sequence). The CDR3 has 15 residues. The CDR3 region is CASSLGGLGSYGYTF. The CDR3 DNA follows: TGTGCCAGCAGTTTAGGAGGGCTTGGCTCCTATGGCTACACCTTC.

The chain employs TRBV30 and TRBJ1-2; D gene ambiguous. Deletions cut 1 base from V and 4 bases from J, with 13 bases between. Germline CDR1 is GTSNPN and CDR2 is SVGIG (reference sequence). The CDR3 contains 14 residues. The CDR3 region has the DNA TGTGCCTGGAGTGCTAGCCTGCGGGCCTATGGCTACACCTTC. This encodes CAWSASLRAYGYTF.

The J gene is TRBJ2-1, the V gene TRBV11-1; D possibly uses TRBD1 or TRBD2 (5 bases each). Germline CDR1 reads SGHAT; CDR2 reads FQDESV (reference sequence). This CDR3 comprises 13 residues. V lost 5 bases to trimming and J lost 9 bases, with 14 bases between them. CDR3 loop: CASSPGPVGEQFF. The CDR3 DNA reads TGTGCCAGCAGCCCGGGACCGGTGGGTGAGCAGTTCTTC.

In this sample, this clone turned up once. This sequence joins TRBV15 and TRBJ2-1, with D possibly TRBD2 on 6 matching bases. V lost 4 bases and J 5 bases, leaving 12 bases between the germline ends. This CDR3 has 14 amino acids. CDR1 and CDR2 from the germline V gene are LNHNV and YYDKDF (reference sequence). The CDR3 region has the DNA TGTGCCACCAGCAACCTACGACTAGACAATGAGCAGTTCTTC. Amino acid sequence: CATSNLRLDNEQFF.

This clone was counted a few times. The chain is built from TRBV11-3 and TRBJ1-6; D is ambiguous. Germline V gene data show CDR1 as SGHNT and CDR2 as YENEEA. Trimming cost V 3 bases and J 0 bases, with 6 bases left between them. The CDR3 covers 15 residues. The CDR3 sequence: CASSFRSSYNSPLHF. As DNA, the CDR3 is TGTGCCAGCAGCTTTAGGTCCTCCTATAATTCACCCCTCCACTTT.

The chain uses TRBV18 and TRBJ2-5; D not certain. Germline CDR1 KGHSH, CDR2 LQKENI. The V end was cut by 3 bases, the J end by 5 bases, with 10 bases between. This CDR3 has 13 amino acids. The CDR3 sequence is CASSPRGRETQYF. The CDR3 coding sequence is TGTGCCAGCTCACCCCGAGGCAGGGAGACCCAGTACTTC.

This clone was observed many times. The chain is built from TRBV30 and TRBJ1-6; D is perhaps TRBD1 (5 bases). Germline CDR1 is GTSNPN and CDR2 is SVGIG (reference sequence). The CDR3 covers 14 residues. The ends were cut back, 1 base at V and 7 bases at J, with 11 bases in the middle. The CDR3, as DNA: TGTGCCTGGAGTGGACAGCAGGACAATTCACCCCTCCACTTT. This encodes CAWSGQQDNSPLHF.

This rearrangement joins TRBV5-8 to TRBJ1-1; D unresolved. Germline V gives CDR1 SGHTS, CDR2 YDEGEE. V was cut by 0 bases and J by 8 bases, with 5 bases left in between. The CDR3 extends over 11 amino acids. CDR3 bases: TGTGCCAGCAGCTTGGCCGCGGAAGCTTTCTTT. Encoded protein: CASSLAAEAFF.